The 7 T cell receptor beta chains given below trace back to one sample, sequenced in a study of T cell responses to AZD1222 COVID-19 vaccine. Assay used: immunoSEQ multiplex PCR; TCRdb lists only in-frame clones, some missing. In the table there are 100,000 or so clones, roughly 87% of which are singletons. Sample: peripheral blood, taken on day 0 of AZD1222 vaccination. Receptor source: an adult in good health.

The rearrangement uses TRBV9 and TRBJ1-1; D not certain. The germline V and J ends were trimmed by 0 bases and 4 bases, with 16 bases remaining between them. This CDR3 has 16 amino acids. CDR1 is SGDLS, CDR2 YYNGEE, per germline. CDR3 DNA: TGTGCCAGCAGCGTAGAGGGCGGCGATGGGTCCACTGAAGCTTTCTTT. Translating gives CASSVEGGDGSTEAFF.

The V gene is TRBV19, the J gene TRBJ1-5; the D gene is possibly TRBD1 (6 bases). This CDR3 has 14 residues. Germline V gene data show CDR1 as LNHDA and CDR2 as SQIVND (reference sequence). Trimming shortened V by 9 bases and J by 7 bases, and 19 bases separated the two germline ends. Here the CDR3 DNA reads TGTGCCAGCGAAGCCCGGGGGCGGGGGCAGCCCCAGCATTTT. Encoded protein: CASEARGRGQPQHF.

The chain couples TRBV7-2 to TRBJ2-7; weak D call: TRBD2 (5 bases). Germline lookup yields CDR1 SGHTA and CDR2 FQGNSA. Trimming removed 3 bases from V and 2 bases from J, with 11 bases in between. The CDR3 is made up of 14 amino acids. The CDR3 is CASSFRRDTYEQYF. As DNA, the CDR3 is TGTGCCAGCAGCTTCAGACGGGATACCTACGAGCAGTACTTC. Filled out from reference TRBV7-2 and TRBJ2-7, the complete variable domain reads GAGVSQSPSNKVTEKGKDVELRCDPISGHTALYWYRQSLGQGLEFLIYFQGNSAPDKSGLPSDRFSAERTGGSVSTLTIQRTQQEDSAVYLCASSFRRDTYEQYFGPGTRLTVT.

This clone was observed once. The CDR3 DNA reads as TGTGCCAGTTCAGGAGGTAGTAAGGACAGGGGGTACAATGAGCAGTTCTTC. It specifies CASSGGSKDRGYNEQFF. V and J are TRBV19 and TRBJ2-1; TRBD1 matches at 10 bases. The germline gives CDR1 LNHDA, CDR2 SQIVND (reference sequence). Trimming took 8 bases from V and 4 from J; bases not matched to a gene: 14. The CDR3 length is 17 residues.

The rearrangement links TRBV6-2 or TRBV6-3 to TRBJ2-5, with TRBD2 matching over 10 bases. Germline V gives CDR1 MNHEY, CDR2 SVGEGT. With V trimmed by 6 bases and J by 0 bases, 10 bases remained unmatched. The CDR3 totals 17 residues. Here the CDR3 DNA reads TGTGCCAGCAGCCACGAAGCGGGAGGGCCAAACCAAGAGACCCAGTACTTC. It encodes CASSHEAGGPNQETQYF.

CDR3 residues: CASSPPSGQGNEQFF. The CDR3 coding sequence is TGTGCCAGCTCACCACCTTCGGGACAGGGGAATGAGCAGTTCTTC. The rearrangement links TRBV18 to TRBJ2-1; 10 bases are a match to TRBD1. The length of the CDR3 is 15 residues. CDR1 and CDR2 from the germline V gene are KGHSH and LQKENI. J lost 7 bases, V lost 0 bases, and 3 bases had no gene match.

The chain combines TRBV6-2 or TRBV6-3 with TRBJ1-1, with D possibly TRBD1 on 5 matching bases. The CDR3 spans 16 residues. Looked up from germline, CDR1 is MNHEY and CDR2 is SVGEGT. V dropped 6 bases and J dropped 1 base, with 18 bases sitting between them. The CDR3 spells CASRPSAGQGNTEAFF. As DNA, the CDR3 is TGTGCCAGCAGACCTTCTGCGGGGCAGGGGAACACTGAAGCTTTCTTT.